In its sample, the clone carrying this TCR beta chain was seen once. Its antigen is not known. This sample was included in a study of OX40 agonist ivuxolimab in advanced cancers. Study context: Partial responses were achieved by three patients, of whom one had hepatocellular carcinoma and two had cutaneous melanoma.

The CDR3 covers 14 residues. CDR1 is KGHSH and CDR2 is LQKENI in the germline V gene. Trimming took off 5 bases at V and 3 bases at J, with 14 bases between the two ends. Study-wide results and limits: The study found that CD8+ T cells averaged more expanded clones than CD4+. It was not determined which antigens were specifically recognized by the peripheral T cells that had undergone clonal expansion.

Generated by immunoSEQ multiplex PCR, the TCRdb table keeps only in-frame clones and is missing some. Of about 32,000 clones in the sample, approximately 80% were seen once. This rearrangement joins TRBV18 to TRBJ2-7; D might be TRBD2 (7 bases). The sample in question was CD4+ or CD8+ T cells sorted from blood, obtained in a trial of the OX40 agonist ivuxolimab. The origin of this receptor is an adult with an advanced solid tumor such as melanoma, head and neck, liver or kidney cancer. The CDR3 coding sequence is TGTGCCAGCTCATTAGGGGGGGTGGACTACGAGCAGTACTTC. It yields the protein CASSLGGVDYEQYF.